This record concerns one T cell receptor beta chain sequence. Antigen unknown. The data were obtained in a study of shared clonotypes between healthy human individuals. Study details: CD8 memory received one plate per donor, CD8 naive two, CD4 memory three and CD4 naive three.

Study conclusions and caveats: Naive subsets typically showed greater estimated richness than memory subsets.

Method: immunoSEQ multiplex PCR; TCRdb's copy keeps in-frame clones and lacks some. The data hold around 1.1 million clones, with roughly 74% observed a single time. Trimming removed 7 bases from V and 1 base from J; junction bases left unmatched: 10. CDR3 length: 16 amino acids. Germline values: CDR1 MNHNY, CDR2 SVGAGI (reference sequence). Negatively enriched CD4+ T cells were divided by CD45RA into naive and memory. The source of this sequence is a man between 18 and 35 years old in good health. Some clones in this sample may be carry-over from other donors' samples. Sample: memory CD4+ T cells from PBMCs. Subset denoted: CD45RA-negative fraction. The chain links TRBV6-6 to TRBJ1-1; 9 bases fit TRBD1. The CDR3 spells CASTRGAGQGNTEAFF. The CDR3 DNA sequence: TGTGCCAGCACCAGAGGAGCGGGACAGGGGAACACTGAAGCTTTCTTT.